The next 23 T cell receptor beta chains were all read from a single sample in a study of shared clonotypes between healthy human individuals. The repertoire was sequenced with immunoSEQ multiplex PCR; TCRdb's copy has only in-frame clones and lacks some. Counted here are approximately 2,200,000 clones, around 93% occurring once; the ten biggest clones make up about 1.8%. As defined, naive CD8 cells were CD45RO-negative and positively selected for CCR7, with terminally differentiated effector memory CD45RA+ cells excluded. Specimen: naive CD8+ T cells from PBMCs. All receptors come from a man aged 18 to 30 in good health. Some clones in this sample may be carry-over from other donors' samples.

The CDR3 coding sequence is TGTGCCAGCAGTCCCTATCCCCGGGTTGGGACTGAAGCTTTCTTT. Residues: CASSPYPRVGTEAFF. The V call is TRBV27, the J call TRBJ1-1; D gene unclear. V was pared by 5 bases and J by 5 bases, with 18 bases between. Per the germline V gene, CDR1 is MNHEY and CDR2 is SMNVEV (reference sequence). This CDR3 comprises 15 residues.

The J gene is TRBJ2-7, the V gene TRBV28; a possible D gene is TRBD1 (6 bases). Trimming cost V 7 bases and J 1 base, with 11 bases left between them. Germline V lookup: CDR1 MDHEN, CDR2 SYDVKM. CDR3 length: 13 amino acids. CDR3 bases: TGTGCCAGCAAGGGGGAAGGGTCCTACGAGCAGTACTTC. This gives the protein CASKGEGSYEQYF.

The chain combines TRBV4-1 with TRBJ1-2; TRBD1 agrees at 8 bases. There are 16 residues in the CDR3. In germline, CDR1 is MGHRA, CDR2 YSYEKL. V lost 4 bases and J lost 5; bases outside the gene matches: 12. The DNA for the CDR3 is TGCGCCAGCAGCCCCTTCGGGACAGGAGATTTTTATGGCTACACCTTC. Translating it yields CASSPFGTGDFYGYTF.

As for this clone: Other DNA variants within this sample encode the same CDR3. The V and J genes are TRBV6-5 and TRBJ1-5; 9 bases agree with TRBD1. The CDR3 totals 14 residues. CDR1 and CDR2 (germline): MNHEY, SVGAGI. J was trimmed by 0 bases and V by 6 bases; bases with no gene match: 0. CDR3 DNA: TGTGCCAGCAGACAGGGGGCTAGCAATCAGCCCCAGCATTTT. Translated: CASRQGASNQPQHF.

The chain combines TRBV16 with TRBJ1-1, with D possibly TRBD1 on 5 matching bases. The CDR3 runs 13 residues. Trimming left V 0 bases short and J 4 bases short, with 6 bases between. The V gene's germline CDR1 is KGHSY and CDR2 FQNENV. CDR3 nucleotide sequence: TGTGCCAGCAGCCAATCTGGGGCCACTGAAGCTTTCTTT. Translated: CASSQSGATEAFF.

V is TRBV19 and J is TRBJ1-4; D remains ambiguous. The germline gives CDR1 LNHDA, CDR2 SQIVND (reference sequence). There are 16 residues in the CDR3. V lost 6 bases, J lost 0 bases, and 14 bases lay in between. The DNA for the CDR3 is TGTGCCAGTAGGAGAAAGACTATGACAACTAATGAAAAACTGTTTTTT. Translating it yields CASRRKTMTTNEKLFF. The full variable domain, completed using reference TRBV19 and TRBJ1-4, is DGGITQSPKYLFRKEGQNVTLSCEQNLNHDAMYWYRQDPGQGLRLIYYSQIVNDFQKGDIAEGYSVSREKKESFPLTVTSAQKNPTAFYLCASRRKTMTTNEKLFFGSGTQLSVL.

This chain uses TRBV7-8 with TRBJ2-2; TRBD2 agrees at 11 bases. Germline assignment: CDR1 SGHVS and CDR2 FQNEAQ. The CDR3 consists of 17 residues. V trimming: 3 bases; J trimming: 1 base; junction bases outside the gene matches: 4. CDR3: CASSFDTSGRNTGELFF. As DNA, the CDR3 is TGTGCCAGCAGCTTTGATACTAGCGGGAGGAACACCGGGGAGCTGTTTTTT.

The chain employs TRBV10-2 and TRBJ2-1; 7 nucleotides align to TRBD2. The CDR3 covers 14 residues. V was pared by 4 bases and J by 4 bases, with 4 bases of the junction left unmatched. The germline V gene has CDR1 WSHSY and CDR2 SAAADI. CDR3 region: CASSGLARYNEQFF. CDR3 sequence (DNA): TGCGCCAGCAGTGGACTAGCACGATACAATGAGCAGTTCTTC.

V usage is TRBV4-1 and J usage is TRBJ1-1; 7 nucleotides line up with TRBD1. The trim removed 1 base at V and 3 bases at J, leaving 2 bases unmatched. The CDR3 totals 14 residues. CDR1 is MGHRA and CDR2 is YSYEKL in the germline V gene. The CDR3 here is CASSQATGDTEAFF. CDR3 DNA sequence: TGCGCCAGCAGCCAAGCTACAGGGGACACTGAAGCTTTCTTT.

The chain recombines TRBV28 with TRBJ2-6; either TRBD1 or TRBD2 may supply D (5 bases each). Trimming pared 5 bases from V and 7 bases from J, leaving 15 bases between. Germline V gene data show CDR1 as MDHEN and CDR2 as SYDVKM. The CDR3 contains 15 residues. As DNA, the CDR3 is TGTGCCAGCAGTGGGGGATTAGGCACCGCCAACGTCCTGACTTTC. It encodes CASSGGLGTANVLTF.

This chain connects TRBV28 to TRBJ2-1; TRBD2 matches at 12 bases. Germline values: CDR1 MDHEN, CDR2 SYDVKM. The CDR3 length is 15 residues. Trimming took 6 bases from V and 9 from J; bases not matched to a gene: 9. As DNA, the CDR3 is TGTGCCAGCAGCCATCGGACTAGCGGGAAGGTTGAGCAGTTCTTC. This sequence encodes CASSHRTSGKVEQFF. The full variable domain, its missing parts supplied by reference TRBV28 and TRBJ2-1, is DVKVTQSSRYLVKRTGEKVFLECVQDMDHENMFWYRQDPGLGLRLIYFSYDVKMKEKGDIPEGYSVSREKKERFSLILESASTNQTSMYLCASSHRTSGKVEQFFGPGTRLTVL.

The V and J genes are TRBV27 and TRBJ2-7; the match to TRBD1 covers 9 bases. The CDR3 extends over 15 amino acids. The V gene end was trimmed by 5 bases and the J gene end by 5 bases; junction bases not matched to a gene: 10. From germline, CDR1 is MNHEY and CDR2 SMNVEV (reference sequence). The CDR3 nucleotides read TGTGCCAGCAGTGGACTGGGACAGGGTGCCCACGAGCAGTACTTC. Protein sequence: CASSGLGQGAHEQYF.

In DNA form, the CDR3 reads TGTGCCAGCAGTCACCCCCGGAGGAGATCCGAGCAGCCCCAGCATTTT. This sequence encodes CASSHPRRRSEQPQHF. The chain recombines TRBV5-8 with TRBJ1-5, with D hard to call. Germline V lookup: CDR1 SGHTS, CDR2 YDEGEE. This CDR3 spans 16 amino acids. Trimming pared 5 bases from V and 7 bases from J, leaving 22 bases between.

The J gene is TRBJ2-2, the V gene TRBV5-1; the match to TRBD1 covers 10 bases. The V gene end was trimmed by 2 bases and the J gene end by 6 bases; junction bases not matched to a gene: 7. The germline V gene has CDR1 SGHRS and CDR2 YFSETQ. The CDR3 spans 16 residues. The CDR3 DNA follows: TGCGCCAGCAGCTTTCCGGGACAGGGGCCCGCCGGGGAGCTGTTTTTT. Translated: CASSFPGQGPAGELFF. The full variable domain, its missing parts supplied by reference TRBV5-1 and TRBJ2-2, is KAGVTQTPRYLIKTRGQQVTLSCSPISGHRSVSWYQQTPGQGLQFLFEYFSETQRNKGNFPGRFSGRQFSNSRSEMNVSTLELGDSALYLCASSFPGQGPAGELFFGEGSRLTVL.

This chain links TRBV10-1 with TRBJ2-7; D might be TRBD1 or TRBD2, each matching 6 bases. The germline gives CDR1 WNHNN, CDR2 SYGVQD (reference sequence). The CDR3 loop spans 18 amino acids. V lost 6 bases, J lost 0 bases, and 24 bases lay in between. This CDR3 is CASRATKGGIGGSYEQYF. CDR3 DNA: TGCGCCAGCAGAGCGACGAAGGGAGGAATAGGGGGCTCCTACGAGCAGTACTTC.

The chain uses TRBV5-6 and TRBJ1-4; TRBD1 aligns across 12 bases. Germline V CDR1 and CDR2: SGHDT, YYEEEE. V trimming: 4 bases; J trimming: 10 bases; junction bases outside the gene matches: 11. The CDR3 is made up of 16 amino acids. The CDR3 DNA follows: TGTGCCAGCAGCGCGGGGGACAGGGGGCTGGGAGGAAAACTGTTTTTT. It is translated as CASSAGDRGLGGKLFF.

The rearrangement uses TRBV5-1 and TRBJ1-2; 7 nucleotides align to TRBD1. Germline V lookup: CDR1 SGHRS, CDR2 YFSETQ. The length of the CDR3 is 14 residues. J was trimmed by 2 bases and V by 4 bases; bases with no gene match: 5. CDR3 sequence reads: CASSPTGSNYGYTF. The CDR3, as DNA: TGCGCCAGCAGCCCGACAGGGTCAAACTATGGCTACACCTTC.

This sequence joins TRBV4-1 and TRBJ2-7; TRBD2 is a possible D gene (6 bases). Per the germline V gene, CDR1 is MGHRA and CDR2 is YSYEKL. CDR3 length: 17 amino acids. The ends were cut back, 1 base at V and 2 bases at J, with 18 bases in the middle. CDR3 in amino acids: CASSQVAGGTRAYEQYF. CDR3 sequence (DNA): TGCGCCAGCAGCCAAGTCGCCGGGGGTACCCGCGCCTACGAGCAGTACTTC.

The gene calls are TRBV6-4 and TRBJ1-5, with a weak D call TRBD1 (6 bases). V lost 4 bases to trimming and J lost 6 bases, with 16 bases between them. CDR1 MRHNA and CDR2 SNTAGT come from the germline V gene. This CDR3 is built from 15 residues. The CDR3 DNA is TGTGCCAGCAGTGTTGGGGGCTCGTTGCTTCAGCCCCAGCATTTT. This sequence encodes CASSVGGSLLQPQHF.

This chain connects TRBV5-1 to TRBJ2-5; maybe TRBD1 (6 bases). Germline lookup yields CDR1 SGHRS and CDR2 YFSETQ. V was clipped by 0 bases and J by 5 bases, with 14 bases between them. This CDR3 has 15 amino acids. The CDR3 loop reads CASSLASQGLETQYF. The CDR3 DNA reads TGCGCCAGCAGCTTGGCTTCACAGGGTTTGGAGACCCAGTACTTC.

The chain recombines TRBV6-5 with TRBJ1-1; tentatively, D is TRBD1 (5 bases). Per germline, CDR1 MNHEY and CDR2 SVGAGI. The CDR3 is made up of 11 amino acids. Between the trimmed V and J ends, which lost 8 bases and 6 bases, there was a span of 10 bases. CDR3 residues: CASHWGSEAFF. CDR3 in DNA: TGTGCCAGCCATTGGGGGTCTGAAGCTTTCTTT.

The chain joins TRBV6-5 to TRBJ1-1, with no clear D. Germline loops: CDR1 MNHEY, CDR2 SVGAGI. The CDR3 length is 13 residues. V was cut by 5 bases and J by 1 base, with 8 bases left in between. CDR3 sequence reads: CASSLWANTEAFF. The CDR3 DNA reads TGTGCCAGCAGTCTCTGGGCGAACACTGAAGCTTTCTTT.

The chain carries TRBV7-8 and TRBJ2-3, with D possibly TRBD2 on 6 matching bases. Germline V gene lookup returns CDR1 SGHVS and CDR2 FQNEAQ. The CDR3 has 16 amino acids. The V and J ends lost 1 base and 2 bases respectively, with 13 bases between them. The CDR3 protein is CASSLVGLLLTDTQYF. The CDR3 nucleotides read TGTGCCAGCAGCTTAGTGGGACTTCTTCTCACAGATACGCAGTATTTT. The entire variable domain, with the rest obtained from reference TRBV7-8 and TRBJ2-3, is as follows: GAGVSQSPRYKVAKRGQDVALRCDPISGHVSLFWYQQALGQGPEFLTYFQNEAQLDKSGLPSDRFFAERPEGSVSTLKIQRTQQEDSAVYLCASSLVGLLLTDTQYFGPGTRLTVL.